Following are 18 T cell receptor beta chains from one sample sequenced in a study of cytomegalovirus exposure and HLA in healthy donors. It was with 60 Vbeta and 13 Jbeta primers that the PCR ran. Using immunoSEQ multiplex PCR, the repertoire was profiled, and TCRdb retains in-frame clones only, with some absent. Here the sample spans roughly 150,000 clones, 60% to 80% being singletons. Sequences were obtained from PBMCs. The receptors were gathered from a male donor in good health and CMV-seronegative.

This clone was counted only a few times. The chain couples TRBV28 to TRBJ2-7, with no clear D. V lost 6 bases, J lost 0 bases, and 6 bases lay in between. Germline CDR1 MDHEN, CDR2 SYDVKM. The CDR3 covers 12 residues. The CDR3 DNA reads as TGTGCCAGCAGGACTCTCTCCTACGAGCAGTACTTC. It translates to CASRTLSYEQYF.

The rearrangement uses TRBV6-1 and TRBJ1-1; the D is unclear. Germline CDR1 MNHNS, CDR2 SASEGT. V was clipped by 5 bases and J by 5 bases, with 3 bases between them. The CDR3 has 10 amino acids. The CDR3 DNA reads as TGTGCCAGCAGTCGGACTGAAGCTTTCTTT. Translating it yields CASSRTEAFF.

This clone was detected only once. The chain combines TRBV6-1 with TRBJ1-2; no clear D. V gave up 8 bases and J gave up 5 bases, with 15 bases separating them. This CDR3 region has 13 residues. Germline lookup yields CDR1 MNHNS and CDR2 SASEGT. CDR3 in amino acids: CASDLEGWYGYTF. The DNA for the CDR3 is TGTGCCAGCGACCTGGAGGGTTGGTATGGCTACACCTTC.

This clone was seen just once. This chain uses TRBV2 with TRBJ1-4, with D possibly being TRBD1 (6 bases). Per the germline V gene, CDR1 is SNHLY and CDR2 is FYNNEI. The CDR3 extends over 16 amino acids. Trimming took off 7 bases at V and 7 bases at J, with 22 bases between the two ends. The CDR3, as DNA: TGTGCCAGCAACCGGGACACTTTTACCCGGGGTGAAAAACTGTTTTTT. Residues: CASNRDTFTRGEKLFF.

The count of this clone is one. This chain links TRBV5-4 with TRBJ2-3; 9 nucleotides align to TRBD1. The CDR3 runs 18 residues. Germline CDR1 is SGHNT and CDR2 is YYREEE (reference sequence). The V segment lost 4 bases and the J segment 0 bases; nucleotides outside the gene matches: 12. The CDR3 region is CASSVGGVGTGSTDTQYF. DNA of the CDR3: TGTGCCAGCAGCGTTGGGGGGGTAGGGACAGGGAGCACAGATACGCAGTATTTT.

The chain links TRBV11-3 to TRBJ1-1; TRBD1 might be the D (5 bases). Trimming cost V 1 base and J 4 bases, with 10 bases left between them. The CDR3 is 14 amino acids. CDR1 is SGHNT and CDR2 is YENEEA in the germline V gene. The CDR3 sequence is CASSLAGGGTEAFF. For the CDR3, the DNA is TGTGCCAGCAGCTTAGCCGGGGGAGGCACTGAAGCTTTCTTT. The complete variable domain, with remaining parts taken from reference TRBV11-3 and TRBJ1-1, reads EAGVVQSPRYKIIEKKQPVAFWCNPISGHNTLYWYLQNLGQGPELLIRYENEEAVDDSQLPKDRFSAERLKGVDSTLKIQPAELGDSAVYLCASSLAGGGTEAFFGQGTRLTVV.

DNA of the CDR3: TGTGCCAGCACCGCAGCGGGAGGAGCGGGTGAGCAGTACTTC. Its protein product is CASTAAGGAGEQYF. The chain has TRBV7-2 and TRBJ2-7; 9 nucleotides align to TRBD2. Germline assignment: CDR1 SGHTA and CDR2 FQGNSA. Losses at the gene ends were 7 bases for V and 7 bases for J; bases not matched to a gene: 11. The CDR3 has 14 residues.

The chain joins TRBV10-3 to TRBJ2-3; unclear D gene. The CDR3 has 12 residues. Trimming removed 10 bases at V and 6 bases at J, with 14 bases between. Germline V lookup: CDR1 ENHRY, CDR2 SYGVKD. The CDR3 sequence is CATRLGSDTQYF. CDR3 bases: TGTGCCACCCGGTTGGGCAGCGATACGCAGTATTTT.

The genes are TRBV27 and TRBJ2-5; 8 positions match TRBD1. The CDR3 extends over 16 amino acids. The V segment lost 2 bases and the J segment 2 bases; nucleotides outside the gene matches: 7. Germline CDR1 reads MNHEY; CDR2 reads SMNVEV (reference sequence). CDR3 sequence: CASSLGTGYPQETQYF. The CDR3 DNA reads as TGTGCCAGCAGTTTAGGGACAGGCTACCCTCAAGAGACCCAGTACTTC.

This clone has a handful of counts. The chain joins TRBV2 to TRBJ1-5; TRBD1 is a possible D gene (5 bases). The V gene's germline CDR1 is SNHLY and CDR2 FYNNEI. The CDR3 extends over 14 amino acids. The germline V and J ends were trimmed by 5 bases and 2 bases, with 10 bases remaining between them. Here the CDR3 reads CASSQGAGNQPQHF. The CDR3 nucleotides are TGTGCCAGCAGTCAAGGGGCAGGCAATCAGCCCCAGCATTTT. The full variable domain, in which reference TRBV2 and TRBJ1-5 provide the parts outside the CDR3, is EPEVTQTPSHQVTQMGQEVILRCVPISNHLYFYWYRQILGQKVEFLVSFYNNEISEKSEIFDDQFSVERPDGSNFTLKIRSTKLEDSAMYFCASSQGAGNQPQHFGDGTRLSIL.

The chain links TRBV6-6 to TRBJ2-3; 7 bases map to TRBD2. The germline gives CDR1 MNHNY, CDR2 SVGAGI (reference sequence). This CDR3 has 15 amino acids. V lost 5 bases, J lost 5 bases, and 10 bases stayed unmatched. The CDR3 loop reads CASSKSAGVQDTQYF. Here the CDR3 DNA reads TGTGCCAGCAGTAAATCGGCGGGAGTGCAAGATACGCAGTATTTT.

The CDR3 nucleotides are TGTGCCAGCAGTGCACCCCCGGGACAGGGCACTGAAGCTTTCTTT. Protein: CASSAPPGQGTEAFF. The gene calls are TRBV6-1 and TRBJ1-1; TRBD1 matches 9 bases. The V and J ends lost 4 bases and 4 bases, in that order; junction bases with no gene match: 7. Germline assignment: CDR1 MNHNS and CDR2 SASEGT. There are 15 residues in the CDR3.

This clone was detected only once. The gene calls are TRBV6-1 and TRBJ1-6; D not certain. The CDR3 sequence is 14 residues long. From germline, CDR1 is MNHNS and CDR2 SASEGT. Trimming shortened V by 8 bases and J by 2 bases, and 10 bases separated the two germline ends. CDR3 in amino acids: CASLSRPYNSPLHF. The CDR3 coding sequence is TGTGCCAGCTTATCCAGGCCCTATAATTCACCCCTCCACTTT.

The chain couples TRBV28 to TRBJ1-1; D gene uncertain. The germline V gene has CDR1 MDHEN and CDR2 SYDVKM. This CDR3 is built from 14 residues. Trimming took off 5 bases at V and 5 bases at J, with 15 bases between the two ends. CDR3 amino acids: CASSINLFRTEAFF. The CDR3 bases are TGTGCCAGCAGTATAAACTTATTCCGGACTGAAGCTTTCTTT.

V usage is TRBV7-8 and J usage is TRBJ1-6; TRBD1 is a possible D gene (5 bases). CDR3 length: 16 residues. The V end was cut by 1 base, the J end by 7 bases, with 14 bases between. Germline loops: CDR1 SGHVS, CDR2 FQNEAQ. The CDR3: CASSLGVRELNSPLHF. As DNA, the CDR3 is TGTGCCAGCAGCTTAGGTGTCAGGGAATTGAATTCACCCCTCCACTTT.

The rearrangement uses TRBV28 and TRBJ2-7, with TRBD1 as a possible D gene (6 bases). Germline V lookup: CDR1 MDHEN, CDR2 SYDVKM. The CDR3 length is 13 residues. V was shortened by 5 bases and J by 2 bases, with 10 bases between the two germline ends. The CDR3 is CASSADRTYEQYF. The CDR3 bases are TGTGCCAGCAGTGCCGACAGGACCTACGAGCAGTACTTC.

This clone was counted between two and nine times. The chain links TRBV7-3 to TRBJ2-7; a weak D match, TRBD2 (5 bases). From germline, CDR1 is SGHTA and CDR2 FQGTGA. The CDR3 consists of 15 residues. The germline V and J ends were trimmed by 1 base and 6 bases, with 16 bases remaining between them. The CDR3 nucleotides are TGTGCCAGCAGCTTAAGTGGCGGGTCCCTTGGCGAGCAGTACTTC. It encodes CASSLSGGSLGEQYF.

This clone was detected a few times. V usage is TRBV28 and J usage is TRBJ1-5, with a tentative D call TRBD1 (6 bases). The CDR3 runs 13 residues. The germline V gene encodes CDR1 MDHEN and CDR2 SYDVKM. Trimming took off 6 bases at V and 6 bases at J, with 12 bases between the two ends. CDR3 sequence (DNA): TGTGCCAGCAGGCCCGCGGGGGCTCAGCCCCAGCATTTT. Its protein product is CASRPAGAQPQHF.